The rows below give T cell receptor beta chains drawn from one sample of a study of tumor-infiltrating lymphocytes in primary liver carcinoma. Using its own MiXCR run on the multiplex PCR reads, TCRdb lists one record per CDR3 protein. The data show some 110,000 distinct CDR3 sequences, roughly 80% seen once. Sequencing was done on a sample of liver tumor tissue from sampling region 3. The source of these receptors is a man in his forties with primary liver carcinoma and hepatitis B virus infection. CDR3s include the opening cysteine and the closing phenylalanine or tryptophan. The D gene is left open where the match is weak. The listing skips clone size in some rows; elsewhere it reads once, few, many or a size class.

clone_size,j_call,v_call,d_call,cdr3_nt,cdr3_aa
once,TRBJ2-1,TRBV4-2,.,TGTGCCAGCAGCCAAGATCTGGTGGGGGAGGTCGGATACAATAAACAGTTCTTC,CASSQDLVGEVGYNKQFF
.,TRBJ2-1,TRBV5-4,.,TGTGCCAGCAGCCGGCCGAGGAATGAGCAGTTCTTC,CASSRPRNEQFF
.,TRBJ2-3,TRBV11-2,.,TGTGCCAGCAGCTCCCCGGGTCTAGCAGGAGTGGATACGCACTATTTT,CASSSPGLAGVDTHYF
few,TRBJ2-2,TRBV11-3,TRBD2,TGTGCTGGCAGCTTAGGGCGGATAGCGGGAGGGAACACCGGGGAGCTGTTTTTT,CAGSLGRIAGGNTGELFF
.,TRBJ1-4,TRBV4-1,TRBD1,TGCACCAGCAGCCAAGAGGAACAGGGGATGAAAAAACTGTTTTTT,CTSSQEEQGMKKLFF
.,TRBJ2-5,TRBV4-3,TRBD2,TGCACCAGCAGCCTAAACTGGGGGGGGGAAACCCAGTACTTC,CTSSLNWGGETQYF
.,TRBJ2-1,TRBV5-1,TRBD2,TGCGCCAGCAGCTTGACTTTAGCGGGAAGCGGCAATGAGCAATTCTTC,CASSLTLAGSGNEQFF
.,TRBJ2-3,TRBV10-2,TRBD2,TGCACCAGCAGTGAGTCGACTAGCGGGATTGGGAAGAATTCACAGTATTTT,CTSSESTSGIGKNSQYF
.,TRBJ2-5,TRBV5-6,.,TGTGCCAGCACCTTGAAGGCTGGCCCAGAGACCCAGTACTTC,CASTLKAGPETQYF
.,TRBJ2-5,TRBV29-1,.,TGCAAGTCATCAGTGGAGGGCCAAGAGACCCAGTGCTTC,CKSSVEGQETQCF
.,TRBJ2-1,TRBV11-1,TRBD2,TGTGCCAGCAGCGCGGGAGGGCCGAGGGGGCAGTTTTTC,CASSAGGPRGQFF
.,TRBJ2-1,TRBV6-5,.,TGTGCCAGCAGTAGATCTAGCGTGAGGGGGGGGTACAATGAGCAGTTCTTC,CASSRSSVRGGYNEQFF
.,TRBJ2-7,TRBV6-2/TRBV6-3,.,TGTGCGAGCAGTCTCTGGGTAGGTCCCTACGAGCAGTACTTC,CASSLWVGPYEQYF
.,TRBJ1-5,TRBV11-2,.,TGTGCCAGCAGTTCCCCGGGGCTAGCGGGAGTGGATACGCAGCATTTT,CASSSPGLAGVDTQHF
.,TRBJ2-5,TRBV29-1,.,TGCAGCGAAGGGGACGTGACGTACCAAGAGACCCAGCACTTC,CSEGDVTYQETQHF
many,TRBJ2-3,TRBV6-5,TRBD2,TGTGCCAGCAGTTACTCTTTAGCGGGGTACACAGATACGCAGTATTTT,CASSYSLAGYTDTQYF
.,TRBJ2-2,TRBV5-1,.,TGCGCCAGCACAACGACTTCGAACACCGGGGAGCTGTTTTTT,CASTTTSNTGELFF
once,TRBJ1-2,TRBV29-1,.,TGCAGCGTTCCAGCGGCCTCGGTGGACGCCTACACCTTC,CSVPAASVDAYTF
.,TRBJ1-5,TRBV4-1,.,TGCGCCAGCAGTTTTGCTCCCGATCATCCCCAGCATTTT,CASSFAPDHPQHF
.,TRBJ2-2,TRBV29-1,TRBD2,TGCAGCGTGGCCGGGACTAGCGGGAGAACCGGGGAGCTGTTATTT,CSVAGTSGRTGELLF
.,TRBJ2-2,TRBV29-1,.,TGCAGCGTTGCGGGGAGTGTAGTGCGAACCGGGGAGCTGTTCTTT,CSVAGSVVRTGELFF
.,TRBJ2-2,TRBV7-9,.,TGTGCCAGCAGCTCAGTTCTTCAGGGTTGGACCGGCGAGCTGTTTTTT,CASSSVLQGWTGELFF
.,TRBJ1-2,TRBV12-3/TRBV12-4,TRBD1,TGTGCCAGCATTTCCTGGGACAGGGGGGATTACACCTTC,CASISWDRGDYTF
.,TRBJ1-1,TRBV5-5,.,TGTGCCAGCAGCACTAGATCCACGAACACTGAAGCTTTCTTT,CASSTRSTNTEAFF
.,TRBJ2-7,TRBV10-2,.,TGCGCCAGCCGCCATCTCGGGGAGCAGCACTTC,CASRHLGEQHF
.,TRBJ2-3,TRBV12-3/TRBV12-4,.,TGTGCCAGCAGTTCCGACTGGACTGTTGAGGATACGCATTATTTT,CASSSDWTVEDTHYF
.,TRBJ1-6,TRBV5-1,TRBD1,TGCGCCAGCAGCGACAGCCTGACAGGGTATAATACACCCCTCCATTTT,CASSDSLTGYNTPLHF
.,TRBJ2-1,TRBV29-1,TRBD2,TGTAACGTGACCGGGACTAGCGGGAGTGGGGAATACAATGAGCAGTTCTTC,CNVTGTSGSGEYNEQFF
.,TRBJ2-7,TRBV20-1,.,TGCAGTGCCGTCCCCCATGGGGATGGCTACGAGCAGTACTTC,CSAVPHGDGYEQYF
.,TRBJ1-5,TRBV20-1,.,TGCAGTGCTGACCGGAGGCCCCAGCATTTT,CSADRRPQHF
once,TRBJ2-1,TRBV5-4,.,TGTGGCAGCAGCTTGGCCGGGCAGGGTAACAATGAGCAGTTCTTT,CGSSLAGQGNNEQFF
once,TRBJ1-2,TRBV6-1,.,TGTGTCAGCAGTGAGGCCGGCGGGCTCTATGGATACACCTTC,CVSSEAGGLYGYTF
.,TRBJ1-1,TRBV5-1,.,TGCGCCAGCAGCCCGGAGACAGGTAAAACTTTCTTT,CASSPETGKTFF
.,TRBJ2-5,TRBV11-2,.,TGTACCAGCAGCACTAGCTCAATCCAGGGTACTGGACGGGAGACCCAGTACTTC,CTSSTSSIQGTGRETQYF
.,TRBJ2-3,TRBV13,TRBD1,TGTGCCAGCAGACTCAATCCGGGACAGGGGGCTGTTACGCAATATTTT,CASRLNPGQGAVTQYF
.,TRBJ2-7,TRBV6-5,.,TGTGCCAACAGCCGGTCGGGACAAGCCTACGAGCGGTACTTC,CANSRSGQAYERYF
few,TRBJ2-5,TRBV10-2,.,TGTGCCAGCAGAGAATGGGAGACCCAGTACTTC,CASREWETQYF
.,TRBJ2-2,TRBV30,.,TGTGCCTGGAAAAGGGTAAGGAACACCGGGGAGCCGTTTTTT,CAWKRVRNTGEPFF
once,TRBJ2-3,TRBV7-2,TRBD2,TGTGCCAGCAGACGGACTAGCGTTTCGGGGGGCACAGGTACGCAGTATTTT,CASRRTSVSGGTGTQYF
.,TRBJ2-5,TRBV5-4,.,TGTGCCAGCAGTACTGAGCAAGAGATCCAGTACTTC,CASSTEQEIQYF